Listed below are T cell receptor beta chains from one sample, sequenced in a study of blood T cells in healthy people across ages. TCRdb analysed the 5' RACE reads with MiXCR anew, one entry per CDR3 protein. The repertoire has 950,000 to 1,200,000 distinct CDR3 sequences, around two fifths of them found once; the top ten carry around 12%. Sequenced sample: blood. These receptors were taken from a man between 18 and 35 years old in good health. Both conserved end residues are part of each CDR3. A D gene is named only where the DNA matches it firmly. For some rows the clone size is stated as once, few or many, or as a class when expanded; others skip it.

D gene,V gene,clone size,J gene,CDR3 DNA,CDR3 protein
TRBD1,TRBV12-3/TRBV12-4,few,TRBJ1-5,TGTGCCAGCAGTATCGGACAGGGCTATAGCAATCAGCCCCAGCATTTT,CASSIGQGYSNQPQHF
-,TRBV6-2/TRBV6-3,-,TRBJ1-2,TGTGCCAGCATTCCATGGGGGCAAGAATATGGCTACACCTTC,CASIPWGQEYGYTF
TRBD2,TRBV20-1,few,TRBJ2-3,TGCAGTGCCCCCGGTGGGACTAGCGCGGGTCCAGATACGCAGTATTTT,CSAPGGTSAGPDTQYF
-,TRBV6-2/TRBV6-3,-,TRBJ1-1,TGTGCCAGCAGGGCCCCGGGAGGCCAAGCTTTCTTT,CASRAPGGQAFF
TRBD2,TRBV14,-,TRBJ2-7,TGTGCCAGCAGCCTCCAGCGGGGGGTTGCCTACAATGAGCAGTACTTC,CASSLQRGVAYNEQYF
TRBD1,TRBV7-9,-,TRBJ2-5,TGTGCCAGCAGCTTAGTCGTTAGCAGTGGGCCAGGGGGCCTTCAGTACTTC,CASSLVVSSGPGGLQYF
-,TRBV6-2/TRBV6-3,-,TRBJ1-1,TGTGCCAGCGCAGACTACGCAGGGTTTTGGGAAGCTTTCTTT,CASADYAGFWEAFF
TRBD1,TRBV11-2,few,TRBJ2-1,TGTGCCAGCAGCCGTGACAGGGGGAACCACAATGAGCAGTTCTTC,CASSRDRGNHNEQFF
-,TRBV29-1,-,TRBJ1-2,TGCAGCGTTGAAGTGCAGGGCTTGGGCTATGGCTACACCTTC,CSVEVQGLGYGYTF
-,TRBV29-1,-,TRBJ1-2,TGCAGCGGTGGGATGACCAGGGAAGGAGGTAACTATGGCTACACCTTC,CSGGMTREGGNYGYTF
-,TRBV7-2,few,TRBJ2-1,TGTGCCAGCAGCTTAGAGGCAGATCCTGGAAATGAGCAGTTCTTC,CASSLEADPGNEQFF
-,TRBV11-3,few,TRBJ2-3,TGTGCCAGCAGCCGGACGCCCCGGGATACGCAGTATTTT,CASSRTPRDTQYF
-,TRBV7-3,-,TRBJ1-3,TGTGCCAGCAGCTTACAGGGAAGCTCTGGAAACACCATATATTTT,CASSLQGSSGNTIYF
TRBD2,TRBV2,few,TRBJ2-3,TGTGCCAGCAGTGTGGATAGCGGGGGTTCAGATACGCAGTATTTT,CASSVDSGGSDTQYF
TRBD1,TRBV25-1,many,TRBJ2-3,TGTGCCAGCAGTGGGACAGGAACAGATACGCAGTATTTT,CASSGTGTDTQYF
-,TRBV6-6,-,TRBJ1-5,TGTGCCAGCAGCGCCGTAGGGGCTGATAGCAATCAGCCCCAGCATTTT,CASSAVGADSNQPQHF
TRBD2,TRBV3-1,-,TRBJ2-3,TGTGCCAGCAGCCAAGAGCCTTGGACTAGCCTCACAGATACGCAGTATTTT,CASSQEPWTSLTDTQYF
-,TRBV5-1,-,TRBJ2-7,TGCGCCAGCAGCTTGGGCGTAGGGATTAGCAATGAGCAGTACTTC,CASSLGVGISNEQYF
-,TRBV20-1,-,TRBJ2-7,TGCAGTGCCCAATCTCGGCAGGGAGCGAACGAGCAGTACTTC,CSAQSRQGANEQYF
-,TRBV29-1,-,TRBJ2-2,TGCAGCGTCAGGGGCCTGGACACCGGGGAGCTGTTTTTT,CSVRGLDTGELFF
TRBD2,TRBV12-3/TRBV12-4,few,TRBJ2-3,TGTGCCAGCAGCCGCTTACTAGCGGGGGACGGGACAGATACGCAGTATTTT,CASSRLLAGDGTDTQYF
TRBD1,TRBV12-3/TRBV12-4,few,TRBJ1-2,TGTGCCAGCAGTTTGGGGACAGGGGGCACCGCTGGCTACACCTTC,CASSLGTGGTAGYTF
-,TRBV20-1,-,TRBJ2-7,TGCAGTGCTAGAGATAGCGTACGAGGGACCTACGAGCAGTACTTC,CSARDSVRGTYEQYF
-,TRBV12-3/TRBV12-4,few,TRBJ2-2,TGTGCCAGCCTTGAGGGCGGAAACACCGGGGAGCTGTTTTTT,CASLEGGNTGELFF
-,TRBV6-5,-,TRBJ2-3,TGTGCCAGCAGCCCCGGAAGTCCTGGGGCAGATACGCAGTATTTT,CASSPGSPGADTQYF
-,TRBV9,few,TRBJ2-3,TGTGCCAGCAGCGTGCTCCCTAGCACAGATACGCAGTATTTT,CASSVLPSTDTQYF
TRBD2,TRBV7-9,-,TRBJ2-1,TGTGCCAGCAGCTTTTGGGAGGGGTCTTACAATGAGCAGTTCTTC,CASSFWEGSYNEQFF
TRBD1,TRBV29-1,many,TRBJ1-1,TGCAGCGGGGGACAGGGTGGCACTGAAGCTTTCTTT,CSGGQGGTEAFF
TRBD1,TRBV23-1,few,TRBJ1-1,TGCGCCAGCAGTCACCCCAGCGTTTTAACGGACAGGATGAACACTGAAGCTTTCTTT,CASSHPSVLTDRMNTEAFF
TRBD1,TRBV7-9,-,TRBJ2-1,TGTGCCAGCAGCGCTAGGACAGGGGCGAATGAGCAGTTCTTC,CASSARTGANEQFF
TRBD1,TRBV5-1,many,TRBJ2-5,TGTGCTTCCGGGACAGCCCAAGAGACCCAGTACTTC,CASGTAQETQYF
TRBD1,TRBV20-1,-,TRBJ2-1,TGCAGTGCCACAGGGCGAGGGGGCGATGAGCAGTTCTTC,CSATGRGGDEQFF
TRBD2,TRBV4-3,-,TRBJ2-3,TGCGCCAGCAGCCAAGGACTAGCGGGGTTCGGGGATACGCAGTATTTT,CASSQGLAGFGDTQYF
-,TRBV7-2,few,TRBJ2-6,TGTGCCAGCAGCCCAGGGACGGGTTTTCGGGCCAACGTCCTGACTTTC,CASSPGTGFRANVLTF
-,TRBV4-3,-,TRBJ2-7,TGCGCCAGCAGCCAAGTGAGAGGGGGGGTCAATGAGCAGTACTTC,CASSQVRGGVNEQYF
TRBD2,TRBV4-2,-,TRBJ2-3,TGTGCCAGCACCCGGCAGCGGGGGGATAGCACAGATACGCAGTATTTT,CASTRQRGDSTDTQYF
-,TRBV9,-,TRBJ2-3,TGTGCCAGCAGCGCCGACATCGGATACACAGATACGCAGTATTTT,CASSADIGYTDTQYF
-,TRBV4-1,few,TRBJ2-5,TGCGCCAGCAGCCAAGATCAGGGACAAGAGACCCAGTACTTC,CASSQDQGQETQYF
TRBD1,TRBV6-2/TRBV6-3,-,TRBJ2-3,TGTGCCAGCAGTTCGTCGGGACAGGCGAGGACAGATACGCAGTATTTT,CASSSSGQARTDTQYF
TRBD1,TRBV12-3/TRBV12-4,-,TRBJ2-1,TGTGCCAGCACCAGGATGCGACAGGGGATAAATGAGCAGTTCTTC,CASTRMRQGINEQFF
TRBD2,TRBV29-1,-,TRBJ2-7,TGCAGCGTTCGGACGGGGGGGTCCTACAATGAGCAGTACTTC,CSVRTGGSYNEQYF
-,TRBV27,few,TRBJ1-5,TGTGCCAGCAGTTTTTACCGCAATCAGCCCCAGCATTTT,CASSFYRNQPQHF
-,TRBV29-1,few,TRBJ1-1,TGCAGCGTCAAACCCCAGGTTAGGAACACTGAAGCTTTCTTT,CSVKPQVRNTEAFF
TRBD2,TRBV20-1,-,TRBJ2-3,TGCAGTGCTAGGGCTAGCGGGGCAACAGATACGCAGTATTTT,CSARASGATDTQYF
-,TRBV25-1,-,TRBJ1-2,TGTGCCGGCAGCGACGGGGGCTACACCTTC,CAGSDGGYTF
-,TRBV10-3,many,TRBJ2-1,TGTGCCATCGGCCCCGTAGTTTACAATGAGCAGTTCTTC,CAIGPVVYNEQFF
-,TRBV5-6,-,TRBJ2-5,TGTGCCAGCACCCAAGGACTGAGGCAGTACTTC,CASTQGLRQYF
TRBD1,TRBV15,few,TRBJ1-5,TGTGCCACCAGAGCGACTTTCGGGACAGGGGATCAGCCCCAGCATTTT,CATRATFGTGDQPQHF
-,TRBV20-1,once,TRBJ1-1,TGCAGTGCCCCCGGCCGGGTTTGGTCCACTGAAGCTTTCTTT,CSAPGRVWSTEAFF
TRBD1,TRBV10-3,few,TRBJ2-5,TGTGCCCCTACCGGACAGGGGTTTCGAGAGACCCAGTACTTC,CAPTGQGFRETQYF
-,TRBV7-9,few,TRBJ1-1,TGTGCCAGCAGCTTAAATCAGGGGAACACTGAAGCTTTCTTT,CASSLNQGNTEAFF
TRBD1,TRBV5-1,few,TRBJ1-1,TGCGCCAGCAGCCAGGACAGGTCCCCCCCTGAAGCTTTCTTT,CASSQDRSPPEAFF
-,TRBV20-1,few,TRBJ1-2,TGCAGTGCTAGGTATGGGGTCGATTCGCCCTATGGCTACACCTTC,CSARYGVDSPYGYTF
TRBD2,TRBV28,-,TRBJ2-1,TGTGCCAGCAGTTTTGGGGGGGGGAGGAATGAGCAGTTCTTC,CASSFGGGRNEQFF
-,TRBV20-1,-,TRBJ2-2,TGCAGTGCTAGGGAGGTTAACACCGGGGAGCTGTTTTTT,CSAREVNTGELFF
TRBD2,TRBV18,few,TRBJ2-3,TGTGCCAGCTCCCATACGCCTAGCGGGGGAAGCACAGATACGCAGTATTTT,CASSHTPSGGSTDTQYF
TRBD1,TRBV2,many,TRBJ1-2,TGTGCCAGCAGACAACAGGGGGCTAATGGCTACACCTTC,CASRQQGANGYTF